A single sample is the source of the 14 T cell receptor beta chains below, sequenced in a study of early T cells in non-severe SARS-CoV-2 infection. In TCRdb, the 5' RACE reads were re-called with MiXCR into one record per CDR3 protein. The table includes over 35,000 distinct CDR3 sequences, about 11% detected once. The specimen was whole blood. Every receptor here comes from an adult who was a healthcare worker with PCR-confirmed SARS-CoV-2 infection or an uninfected control (not recorded which).

The rearrangement uses TRBV6-2 or TRBV6-3 and TRBJ2-5; weak D call: TRBD2 (5 bases). The CDR3 sequence is 19 residues long. The V and J ends lost 7 bases and 5 bases respectively, with 32 bases between them. CDR1 and CDR2 from the germline V gene are MNHEY and SVGEGT. CDR3 region: CASTPPPPRAGNRRETQYF. CDR3 coding DNA: TGTGCCAGCACACCACCCCCGCCGCGGGCAGGTAACCGGCGGGAGACCCAGTACTTC.

The J gene is TRBJ1-5, the V gene TRBV7-2, with 7 bases matching TRBD1. V shed 5 bases and J 7 bases; nucleotides not matched to a gene: 14. CDR1 is SGHTA and CDR2 is FQGNSA in the germline V gene. This CDR3 spans 16 amino acids. The CDR3 sequence: CASSPPDRAKYQPQHF. The CDR3 bases are TGTGCCAGCAGCCCACCCGACAGGGCTAAATACCAGCCCCAGCATTTT.

Concerning this clonotype itself: A read error may explain this, as a much larger clone is one base away. V is TRBV6-6 and J is TRBJ2-3, with a possible D match to TRBD1 (6 bases). There are 13 residues in the CDR3. With 5 bases removed from V and 2 bases from J, the gap between germline ends came to 8 bases. Germline V lookup: CDR1 MNHNY, CDR2 SVGAGI (reference sequence). In DNA, the CDR3 is TGTGCCAGCAGTCGACAGGACACAGATACGCAGTATTTT. It translates to CASSRQDTDTQYF.

The chain uses TRBV29-1 and TRBJ2-4, with D possibly matching TRBD2 (6 bases). Germline CDR1 is SQVTM and CDR2 is ANQGSEA. V was shortened by 7 bases and J by 6 bases, with 16 bases between the two germline ends. The CDR3 covers 13 residues. The chain's CDR3 is CSDQQLRGNIQYF. As DNA, the CDR3 is TGCAGCGATCAACAGTTGCGGGGAAACATTCAGTACTTC.

The sample holds many counts of this clonotype. The chain recombines TRBV5-6 with TRBJ2-3; D is unresolved. CDR3 length equals 14 residues. CDR1 SGHDT and CDR2 YYEEEE come from the germline V gene. V shed 4 bases and J shed 2 bases, with 11 bases lying between them. The chain's CDR3 is CASSDTTATDTQYF. CDR3 nucleotide sequence: TGTGCCAGCAGCGACACGACGGCCACAGATACGCAGTATTTT.

This clonotype was detected many times. The chain links TRBV12-3 or TRBV12-4 to TRBJ1-2; D not certain. The CDR3 is 13 residues long. V lost 1 base and J 3 bases, leaving 6 bases between the germline ends. Here the CDR3 reads CASSLVTDYGYTF. The CDR3 DNA is TGTGCCAGCAGTTTAGTCACAGACTATGGCTACACCTTC.

Relative to its sample, this clonotype is medium-sized. The chain is built from TRBV29-1 and TRBJ2-2; D is uncertain. With 3 bases removed from V and 1 base from J, the gap between germline ends came to 3 bases. CDR1 and CDR2 (germline): SQVTM, ANQGSEA. The CDR3 is 12 amino acids. The CDR3 bases are TGCAGCGTTGAGAGGAACACCGGGGAGCTGTTTTTT. It translates to CSVERNTGELFF.

This clonotype was picked up many times. The V call is TRBV7-9, the J call TRBJ1-1; unclear D gene. Germline assignment: CDR1 SEHNR and CDR2 FQNEAQ (reference sequence). Trimming cost V 5 bases and J 1 base, with 8 bases left between them. This CDR3 region has 13 residues. The CDR3 DNA follows: TGTGCCAGCAGCGAAATGACGAACACTGAAGCTTTCTTT. This encodes CASSEMTNTEAFF.

This clonotype has ten or more counts. J is TRBJ2-1 and V is TRBV20-1; no firm D call. The CDR3 runs 10 residues. Germline-derived CDR1 and CDR2 are DFQATT and SNEGSKA (reference sequence). V lost 1 base and J 8 bases, leaving 3 bases between the germline ends. CDR3 in DNA: TGCAGTGCTAGAGCGTATGAGCAGTTCTTC. Translation gives CSARAYEQFF.

The chain has TRBV11-2 and TRBJ2-1; 10 bases are shared with TRBD2. V shed 4 bases and J 8 bases; nucleotides not matched to a gene: 8. CDR1 is SGHAT, CDR2 FQNNGV, per germline. This CDR3 has 15 residues. The chain's CDR3 is CASSSGTSAGDEQFF. The CDR3 DNA follows: TGTGCCAGCAGCTCAGGGACTAGCGCTGGGGATGAGCAGTTCTTC.

The rearrangement links TRBV10-3 to TRBJ2-7; 11 nucleotides align to TRBD1. The germline CDR1 and CDR2 sequences are ENHRY and SYGVKD. With 3 bases clipped from V and 6 bases from J, the junction kept 4 bases outside the gene matches. The CDR3 is made up of 14 amino acids. CDR3 amino acids: CAISDPGQGVEQYF. The CDR3 DNA reads TGTGCCATCAGTGACCCGGGACAGGGGGTCGAGCAGTACTTC.

The chain uses TRBV10-1 and TRBJ2-2; D gene unclear. Germline CDR1 and CDR2: WNHNN and SYGVQD (reference sequence). Trimming pared 8 bases from V and 0 bases from J, leaving 10 bases between. This CDR3 is built from 14 residues. CDR3 sequence (DNA): TGCGCCAGCCGCTTCCAGGCGAACACCGGGGAGCTGTTTTTT. Its protein product is CASRFQANTGELFF.

This clonotype was found many times. The rearrangement links TRBV27 to TRBJ1-5, with TRBD1 matching 7 bases. J was trimmed by 0 bases and V by 3 bases; bases with no gene match: 14. The germline gives CDR1 MNHEY, CDR2 SMNVEV (reference sequence). CDR3 length equals 19 residues. The DNA for the CDR3 is TGTGCCAGCAGTTTCTCAGGGGGTGGCCGATATAATAGCAATCAGCCCCAGCATTTT. Translated: CASSFSGGGRYNSNQPQHF.

The sample holds one count of this clonotype. V and J are TRBV19 and TRBJ1-5; D uncertain. This CDR3 region has 13 residues. CDR1 is LNHDA, CDR2 SQIVND, per germline (reference sequence). V was trimmed by 3 bases and J by 5 bases, leaving 8 bases between them. Here the CDR3 reads CASSIREDQPQHF. DNA of the CDR3: TGTGCCAGTAGTATCCGGGAGGATCAGCCCCAGCATTTT. The full variable domain, completed using reference TRBV19 and TRBJ1-5, is DGGITQSPKYLFRKEGQNVTLSCEQNLNHDAMYWYRQDPGQGLRLIYYSQIVNDFQKGDIAEGYSVSREKKESFPLTVTSAQKNPTAFYLCASSIREDQPQHFGDGTRLSIL.